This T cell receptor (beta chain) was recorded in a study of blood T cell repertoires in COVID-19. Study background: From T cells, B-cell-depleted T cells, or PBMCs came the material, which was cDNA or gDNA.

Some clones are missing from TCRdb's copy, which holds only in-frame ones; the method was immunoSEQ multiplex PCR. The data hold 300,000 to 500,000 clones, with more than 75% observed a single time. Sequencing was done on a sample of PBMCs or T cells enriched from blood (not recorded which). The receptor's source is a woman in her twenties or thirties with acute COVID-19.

Written as DNA, the CDR3 is TGTGCCAGCAGCGAGACTAGCAACACAGATACGCAGTATTTT. Protein product: CASSETSNTDTQYF. The chain uses TRBV7-3 and TRBJ2-3; 7 bases agree with TRBD2. From germline, CDR1 is SGHTA and CDR2 FQGTGA. V dropped 5 bases and J dropped 2; count of bases not matched to a gene: 4. The CDR3 runs 14 residues.